The 3 T cell receptor beta chains below come from one sample, sequenced in a study of radiation and T cells in renal cell carcinoma. TCRdb's copy holds only in-frame clones and misses some; the assay was immunoSEQ multiplex PCR. The sample records 150,000 or so clones, 70% to 90% being singletons. Regarding time point: baseline pretreatment blood. This sample's treatment: 15 Gy SBRT to primary tumor, nephrectomy 4 weeks later. The starting material was blood, obtained from a patient whose treatment included radiotherapy and nephrectomy. The receptor set was obtained from a woman in her forties or fifties with renal cell carcinoma.

The V gene is TRBV7-6, the J gene TRBJ2-7; D uncertain. V was shortened by 1 base and J by 5 bases, with 12 bases between the two germline ends. Germline V gives CDR1 SGHVS, CDR2 FNYEAQ. CDR3 length equals 14 residues. CDR3 nucleotide sequence: TGTGCCAGCAGCTTAGATCCGGAACTCAACGAGCAGTACTTC. Translation gives CASSLDPELNEQYF.

The chain carries TRBV29-1 and TRBJ2-3, with D perhaps matching TRBD1 or TRBD2 (6 bases each). There are 18 residues in the CDR3. With 0 bases removed from V and 0 bases from J, the gap between germline ends came to 19 bases. Germline V gene lookup returns CDR1 SQVTM and CDR2 ANQGSEA. The CDR3 loop is CSVEEVLGGQTSTDTQYF. As DNA, the CDR3 is TGCAGCGTTGAAGAGGTCCTAGGGGGGCAGACTAGCACAGATACGCAGTATTTT.

This clone came up a few times. The junction departs from the called germline gene at one end, perhaps through a read error. The chain is built from TRBV7-7 and TRBJ1-1, with 8 positions matching TRBD1. The CDR3 extends over 13 amino acids. Germline-derived CDR1 and CDR2 are SSHAT and FNYEAQ (reference sequence). CDR3 bases: TGTGCTAGCAGCTCCGGACAGGGCACTGAAGCTTTCTTT. Protein: CASSSGQGTEAFF.